The 4 T cell receptor beta chains below come from one sample, sequenced in a study of T cells expressing NK-cell markers. TCRdb re-called the 5' RACE reads and gives one entry per CDR3 protein, without DNA. Its clone listing holds about 15,000 distinct CDR3 sequences. Sequenced material: blood T cells: a sorted CD56 or NKG2C T cell subset, CD4+ or CD8+ T cells, or bulk PBMC T cells (not recorded which). These receptors were taken from a man aged 18-75 years in good health.

This chain joins TRBV20-1 and TRBJ1-1. Germline CDR1 reads DFQATT; CDR2 reads SNEGSKA (reference sequence). The CDR3 spans 12 residues. The CDR3 sequence: CSATIENTEAFF.

The chain has TRBV6-1 and TRBJ1-5; lacking DNA, the TRBD1 call made by TCRdb goes unchecked. This CDR3 region has 14 residues. The V gene's germline CDR1 is MNHNS and CDR2 SASEGT. CDR3 residues: CASSTGTGNQPQHF.

This rearrangement joins TRBV18 to TRBJ2-5; lacking DNA, the TRBD1 call made by TCRdb goes unchecked. Germline assignment: CDR1 KGHSH and CDR2 LQKENI. The CDR3 is 13 amino acids. The CDR3 sequence is CASSPGTGETQYF.

The rearrangement joins TRBV6-6 to TRBJ2-4. CDR3 length: 13 amino acids. The V gene's germline CDR1 is MNHNY and CDR2 SVGAGI (reference sequence). The CDR3 loop is CASSDLAKNIQYF.